This is a list of T cell receptor beta chains from one sample in a study of shared clonotypes between healthy human individuals. Sequencing used immunoSEQ multiplex PCR; TCRdb keeps in-frame clones, though not all of them. In the table there are about 730,000 clones, 55% to 80% of which are singletons. Sequenced input: memory CD4+ T cells sorted from blood. The receptors come from a woman younger than 45 in good health. Each CDR3 is given with its conserved first and last residue. D genes are given only for firm matches. Clone size appears in some rows only: once, few, many, or a class for an expanded clone.

CDR3 DNA: TGTGCCAGCAGCTGGGGGACAGGGAATTCACCCCTCCACTTT; CDR3 protein: CASSWGTGNSPLHF; V gene: TRBV7-9; CDR3 length: 14; J gene: TRBJ1-6; D gene: TRBD1; clone size: few
CDR3 DNA: TGTGCCAGCAGCTCAAACTGGGACAGGGTCTCCTCCTACGAGCAGTACTTC; CDR3 protein: CASSSNWDRVSSYEQYF; V gene: TRBV7-9; CDR3 length: 17; J gene: TRBJ2-7; D gene: TRBD1; clone size: -
CDR3 DNA: TGTGCCAGCAGCACCCGGACTGCTGTAAGGGAGCAGTTCTTC; CDR3 protein: CASSTRTAVREQFF; V gene: TRBV7-2; CDR3 length: 14; J gene: TRBJ2-1; D gene: -; clone size: -
CDR3 DNA: TGTGCCAGCAGCCCATACGGGGAGCTGTTTTTT; CDR3 protein: CASSPYGELFF; V gene: TRBV7-8; CDR3 length: 11; J gene: TRBJ2-2; D gene: -; clone size: -
CDR3 DNA: TGTGCCACCAGCAGGGGCACAGGGGATGGTGAGCAGTTCTTC; CDR3 protein: CATSRGTGDGEQFF; V gene: TRBV15; CDR3 length: 14; J gene: TRBJ2-1; D gene: TRBD1; clone size: -
CDR3 DNA: TGTGCCAGCAGTATAGCCGTGGAAAGCCAGGGGACCCAGTACTTC; CDR3 protein: CASSIAVESQGTQYF; V gene: TRBV6-1; CDR3 length: 15; J gene: TRBJ2-5; D gene: -; clone size: many
CDR3 DNA: TGCAGCGTTCCTAGCGGGAGGGTAAACACCGGGGAGCTGTTTTTT; CDR3 protein: CSVPSGRVNTGELFF; V gene: TRBV29-1; CDR3 length: 15; J gene: TRBJ2-2; D gene: TRBD2; clone size: -
CDR3 DNA: TGTGCCAGCAGTTTCGGACTAGCGGGAGACCTCAATGAGCAGTTCTTC; CDR3 protein: CASSFGLAGDLNEQFF; V gene: TRBV4-2; CDR3 length: 16; J gene: TRBJ2-1; D gene: TRBD2; clone size: few
CDR3 DNA: TGTGCCAGCAGCTTTCACAGGGGCCCCTACAATGAGCAGTTCTTC; CDR3 protein: CASSFHRGPYNEQFF; V gene: TRBV11-2; CDR3 length: 15; J gene: TRBJ2-1; D gene: TRBD1; clone size: few
CDR3 DNA: TGCGCCAGCAGCTCCGTGGGGGCCGCCTACGAGCAGTACTTC; CDR3 protein: CASSSVGAAYEQYF; V gene: TRBV5-1; CDR3 length: 14; J gene: TRBJ2-7; D gene: -; clone size: -
CDR3 DNA: TGCGCCAGCAGCTTTACCACAGGGGTTCAAGAGACCCAGTACTTC; CDR3 protein: CASSFTTGVQETQYF; V gene: TRBV5-1; CDR3 length: 15; J gene: TRBJ2-5; D gene: TRBD1; clone size: -
CDR3 DNA: TGTGCCAGCAGTTACTCGGCGGGAGGGGCAGATACGCAGTATTTT; CDR3 protein: CASSYSAGGADTQYF; V gene: TRBV6-5; CDR3 length: 15; J gene: TRBJ2-3; D gene: TRBD2; clone size: -
CDR3 DNA: TGTGCCAGCAGTTACTCGTCAGGGAAAGCTTTCTTT; CDR3 protein: CASSYSSGKAFF; V gene: TRBV6-5; CDR3 length: 12; J gene: TRBJ1-1; D gene: -; clone size: -
CDR3 DNA: TGCGCCAGCAGTGAGTCTGGGCGAGGCCGAGCTTTCTTT; CDR3 protein: CASSESGRGRAFF; V gene: TRBV10-1; CDR3 length: 13; J gene: TRBJ1-1; D gene: -; clone size: -
CDR3 DNA: TGTGCCCATGGGACAGGACCTACTGAAGCTTTCTTT; CDR3 protein: CAHGTGPTEAFF; V gene: TRBV28; CDR3 length: 12; J gene: TRBJ1-1; D gene: TRBD1; clone size: once
CDR3 DNA: TGTGCCAGCAGTTTCGGCGGGCGAACTACAGAGCAGTACTTC; CDR3 protein: CASSFGGRTTEQYF; V gene: TRBV27; CDR3 length: 14; J gene: TRBJ2-7; D gene: -; clone size: -
CDR3 DNA: TGTGCCAGTAGTCCCCGACAGGGAGTGGAGCAGTACTTC; CDR3 protein: CASSPRQGVEQYF; V gene: TRBV19; CDR3 length: 13; J gene: TRBJ2-7; D gene: TRBD1; clone size: -
CDR3 DNA: TGTGCCAGCAGCCAGGGACAGGGGAGCGGCTACACCTTC; CDR3 protein: CASSQGQGSGYTF; V gene: TRBV7-6; CDR3 length: 13; J gene: TRBJ1-2; D gene: TRBD1; clone size: -
CDR3 DNA: TGTGCCAGCAGTGGGGTAGGGGGAAATCAGCCCCAGCATTTT; CDR3 protein: CASSGVGGNQPQHF; V gene: TRBV2; CDR3 length: 14; J gene: TRBJ1-5; D gene: -; clone size: few
CDR3 DNA: TGTGCCAGCAGCTTAAAGGGAGGGTACGAGCAGTACTTC; CDR3 protein: CASSLKGGYEQYF; V gene: TRBV7-2; CDR3 length: 13; J gene: TRBJ2-7; D gene: TRBD2; clone size: -
CDR3 DNA: TGTGCCAGCAGTTTATTGGCTAGCGGGGCTTACGAGCAGTACTTC; CDR3 protein: CASSLLASGAYEQYF; V gene: TRBV28; CDR3 length: 15; J gene: TRBJ2-7; D gene: TRBD2; clone size: few
CDR3 DNA: TGTGCCAGCAGTGAACAGACGAGCAATCAGCCCCAGCATTTT; CDR3 protein: CASSEQTSNQPQHF; V gene: TRBV6-1; CDR3 length: 14; J gene: TRBJ1-5; D gene: -; clone size: few
CDR3 DNA: TGTGCCAGCAGCTTACGCGGGACGATAGACAATGAGCAGTTCTTC; CDR3 protein: CASSLRGTIDNEQFF; V gene: TRBV11-3; CDR3 length: 15; J gene: TRBJ2-1; D gene: -; clone size: -
CDR3 DNA: TGTGCCAGTAGGTTGAAGACAGGGGGCAGTAATTCACCCCTCCACTTT; CDR3 protein: CASRLKTGGSNSPLHF; V gene: TRBV19; CDR3 length: 16; J gene: TRBJ1-6; D gene: TRBD1; clone size: -
CDR3 DNA: TGTGCCAGCAGTTTCAGGACCTCAACGGTGCAGTTCTTC; CDR3 protein: CASSFRTSTVQFF; V gene: TRBV28; CDR3 length: 13; J gene: TRBJ2-1; D gene: -; clone size: -
CDR3 DNA: TGTGCCAGTAGTCCACGGACAGGGTCCGACTACGAGCAGTACTTC; CDR3 protein: CASSPRTGSDYEQYF; V gene: TRBV19; CDR3 length: 15; J gene: TRBJ2-7; D gene: TRBD1; clone size: -
CDR3 DNA: TGTGCCAGCAGTCCTCAGGGGGCGGGGGAAAAACTGTTTTTT; CDR3 protein: CASSPQGAGEKLFF; V gene: TRBV27; CDR3 length: 14; J gene: TRBJ1-4; D gene: TRBD1; clone size: once
CDR3 DNA: TGTGCCAGCTCAACGACTAGCGGGAGCGGGGAGCTGTTTTTT; CDR3 protein: CASSTTSGSGELFF; V gene: TRBV18; CDR3 length: 14; J gene: TRBJ2-2; D gene: TRBD2; clone size: few